The 17 T cell receptor beta chains reported below all come from one sample, sequenced in a study of T cell responses to AZD1222 COVID-19 vaccine. Sequencing was performed with immunoSEQ multiplex PCR; in TCRdb, only in-frame clones are kept and a portion is missing. The repertoire holds 60,000 to 95,000 clones, with around 87% as singletons. The sample in question was peripheral blood, obtained 28 days after the second AZD1222 dose. These TCRs come from an adult who received the AZD1222 COVID-19 vaccine.

This chain uses TRBV7-2 with TRBJ2-5; TRBD2 aligns across 9 bases. Unmatched junction bases numbered 7, after V lost 0 bases and J lost 5 bases. The CDR3 runs to 16 residues. Germline V gives CDR1 SGHTA, CDR2 FQGNSA. The CDR3 coding sequence is TGTGCCAGCAGCTTAGCGTATGCGGGGGGGGTGGAGACCCAGTACTTC. Translation gives CASSLAYAGGVETQYF. The full variable domain, with the rest looked up from reference TRBV7-2 and TRBJ2-5, is GAGVSQSPSNKVTEKGKDVELRCDPISGHTALYWYRQSLGQGLEFLIYFQGNSAPDKSGLPSDRFSAERTGGSVSTLTIQRTQQEDSAVYLCASSLAYAGGVETQYFGPGTRLLVL.

The gene calls are TRBV5-4 and TRBJ1-3, with D perhaps matching TRBD1 (6 bases). The CDR3 covers 15 residues. Germline V gene data show CDR1 as SGHNT and CDR2 as YYREEE (reference sequence). Trimming removed 4 bases from V and 4 bases from J, with 15 bases in between. The CDR3 DNA reads TGTGCCAGCAGCCTACCAGGGGCCGGGGGAAACACCATATATTTT. It codes for CASSLPGAGGNTIYF.

This chain links TRBV19 with TRBJ1-1; D unresolved. Trimming pared 4 bases from V and 0 bases from J, leaving 12 bases between. Germline assignment: CDR1 LNHDA and CDR2 SQIVND (reference sequence). The CDR3 runs to 15 residues. CDR3 DNA: TGTGCCAGTAGTACCATCAATCGAGTGAACACTGAAGCTTTCTTT. The encoded protein is CASSTINRVNTEAFF.

The chain employs TRBV18 and TRBJ2-1; TRBD2 matches at 13 bases. The V gene's germline CDR1 is KGHSH and CDR2 LQKENI. CDR3 length: 16 residues. V was clipped by 2 bases and J by 5 bases; unmatched bases: 3. CDR3 amino acids: CASSPTGLAGNNEQFF. The CDR3 DNA follows: TGTGCCAGCTCACCAACGGGACTAGCGGGGAACAATGAGCAGTTCTTC.

This clone has more than one count but fewer than ten. The chain uses TRBV30 and TRBJ1-4, with D perhaps matching TRBD1 (5 bases). V lost 1 base to trimming and J lost 13 bases, with 10 bases between them. The germline V gene has CDR1 GTSNPN and CDR2 SVGIG (reference sequence). CDR3 length: 11 amino acids. The CDR3 loop is CAWSAGGILFF. The DNA for the CDR3 is TGTGCCTGGAGTGCGGGGGGGATACTGTTTTTT.

V is TRBV19 and J is TRBJ1-6; no reliable D call. The V and J ends lost 3 bases and 7 bases respectively, with 16 bases between them. The CDR3 is 16 amino acids. The germline gives CDR1 LNHDA, CDR2 SQIVND (reference sequence). CDR3 residues: CASSMAKLWANSPLHF. In DNA, the CDR3 is TGTGCCAGTAGTATGGCTAAATTATGGGCCAATTCACCCCTCCACTTT.

The chain has TRBV30 and TRBJ1-2, with TRBD1 matching over 7 bases. Unmatched junction bases numbered 4, after V lost 5 bases and J lost 4 bases. CDR3 length equals 12 residues. Per the germline V gene, CDR1 is GTSNPN and CDR2 is SVGIG (reference sequence). The DNA for the CDR3 is TGTGCCTGGCAAAGGGACAGCTATGGCTACACCTTC. Residues: CAWQRDSYGYTF.

The rearrangement links TRBV6-5 to TRBJ1-1, with a tentative D call TRBD1 (5 bases). The CDR3 extends over 10 amino acids. Trimming cost V 9 bases and J 9 bases, with 11 bases left between them. Germline V gene sequence: CDR1 MNHEY, CDR2 SVGAGI. CDR3 in DNA: TGTGCCAGTCGTGGGGCGCAAGCTTTCTTT. It codes for CASRGAQAFF.

The V gene is TRBV4-2, the J gene TRBJ2-7, with D perhaps TRBD2 (5 bases). V was cut by 4 bases and J by 2 bases, with 9 bases left in between. In germline, CDR1 is LGHNA, CDR2 YNFKEQ. This CDR3 is 13 amino acids long. Here the CDR3 reads CASSPSGAYEQYF. In nucleotides, the CDR3 is TGTGCCAGCAGCCCCAGCGGAGCCTACGAGCAGTACTTC.

The V call is TRBV18, the J call TRBJ2-7, with 7 bases identical to TRBD1. The CDR3 extends over 15 amino acids. V shed 1 base and J 2 bases; nucleotides not matched to a gene: 5. The germline V gene encodes CDR1 KGHSH and CDR2 LQKENI. CDR3 in DNA: TGTGCCAGCTCACCACGGACAGGCACGGCCTACGAGCAGTACTTC. Encoded protein: CASSPRTGTAYEQYF.

CDR3 DNA: TGTGCCAGCAGGCAGGAAGTCTATGGCTACACCTTC. Translating it yields CASRQEVYGYTF. This chain links TRBV7-2 with TRBJ1-2, with no clear D. V was shortened by 6 bases and J by 4 bases, with 9 bases between the two germline ends. This CDR3 is built from 12 residues. Germline values: CDR1 SGHTA, CDR2 FQGNSA. Combining the CDR3 with reference TRBV7-2 and TRBJ1-2 gives the whole variable domain GAGVSQSPSNKVTEKGKDVELRCDPISGHTALYWYRQSLGQGLEFLIYFQGNSAPDKSGLPSDRFSAERTGGSVSTLTIQRTQQEDSAVYLCASRQEVYGYTFGSGTRLTVV.

The chain is built from TRBV6-1 and TRBJ2-6; TRBD1 aligns across 9 bases. The CDR3 spans 18 residues. Germline-derived CDR1 and CDR2 are MNHNS and SASEGT. The J segment lost 1 base and the V segment lost 2 bases, leaving 6 bases of the junction unmatched. For the CDR3, the DNA is TGTGCCAGCAGTGAATATGGACAGGGGTTATCTGGGGCCAACGTCCTGACTTTC. This codes for CASSEYGQGLSGANVLTF.

The chain recombines TRBV7-6 with TRBJ1-6; D is undetermined. The V gene's germline CDR1 is SGHVS and CDR2 FNYEAQ. The CDR3 is made up of 15 amino acids. Deletions cut 4 bases from V and 7 bases from J, with 14 bases between. CDR3 DNA: TGTGCCAGCAGCTACGAGGACCGAGCGAATTCACCCCTCCACTTT. Translated, it gives CASSYEDRANSPLHF.

This clone appeared a few times. The V gene is TRBV2, the J gene TRBJ2-5; D possibly uses TRBD1 or TRBD2 (6 bases each). This CDR3 has 14 residues. V lost 4 bases and J 1 base, leaving 10 bases between the germline ends. Germline loops: CDR1 SNHLY, CDR2 FYNNEI. CDR3 nucleotide sequence: TGTGCCAGCAGTGCGGGGGCGACCCAAGAGACCCAGTACTTC. Its protein product is CASSAGATQETQYF.

The V gene is TRBV6-2 or TRBV6-3, the J gene TRBJ2-7; D ambiguous. CDR3 length: 13 amino acids. Trimming pared 10 bases from V and 5 bases from J, leaving 18 bases between. Germline V gives CDR1 MNHEY, CDR2 SVGEGT. CDR3 loop: CATSQRSWNEQYF. As DNA, the CDR3 is TGTGCCACCAGCCAACGGTCTTGGAACGAGCAGTACTTC.

The genes are TRBV3-1 (or the pseudogene TRBV3-2) and TRBJ2-3; 11 bases agree with TRBD2. Germline CDR1 LGHDT, CDR2 YNNKEL (reference sequence). The CDR3 runs to 17 residues. The J segment lost 3 bases and the V segment lost 6 bases, leaving 11 bases of the junction unmatched. The CDR3 sequence is CASSKGLAGAGTDTQYF. The CDR3 DNA reads as TGTGCCAGCAGTAAAGGACTAGCGGGCGCCGGGACAGATACGCAGTATTTT.

With respect to this clone: The identical CDR3 is also encoded by other nucleotide sequences in the sample. The gene calls are TRBV5-1 and TRBJ1-5; D gene unclear. This CDR3 has 13 amino acids. V lost 3 bases and J lost 5, with 9 bases in between. Per the germline V gene, CDR1 is SGHRS and CDR2 is YFSETQ. CDR3 in DNA: TGCGCCAGCAGCTCCGATGGGGATCAGCCCCAGCATTTT. It specifies CASSSDGDQPQHF. The complete variable domain, with remaining parts taken from reference TRBV5-1 and TRBJ1-5, reads KAGVTQTPRYLIKTRGQQVTLSCSPISGHRSVSWYQQTPGQGLQFLFEYFSETQRNKGNFPGRFSGRQFSNSRSEMNVSTLELGDSALYLCASSSDGDQPQHFGDGTRLSIL.